This T cell receptor (beta chain) was recovered during a study of beta chain features in type 1 diabetes. Blood was drawn once from each donor into heparinised tubes. The draws averaged about 120 mL. CDR1 MDHEN and CDR2 SYDVKM come from the germline V gene. The J segment lost 3 bases and the V segment lost 8 bases, leaving 11 bases of the junction unmatched. The length of the CDR3 is 15 residues. Points from the study as a whole: Shorter TCRB CDR3s, moderately but significantly so, were found in Type 1 diabetes patients in all four CD4+ subsets.

Every isolated RNA sample was fully reverse transcribed, so sequencing captured expressed TCRB transcripts. The assay was immunoSEQ multiplex PCR, and TCRdb's table has in-frame clones only and misses some. In the table there are roughly 400,000 clones, more than 13% of which are singletons. Only a few counts were recorded for this clone. Its cognate antigen is unknown. The chain is built from TRBV28 and TRBJ2-5; 8 nucleotides agree with TRBD1. The source of this sequence is a woman between 18 and 29 years old in good health. Sequencing was done on a sample of naive CD4+ T cells from blood. The CDR3 DNA is TGTGCCAGCGGGACGGGTGACAGGGGAGAAGAGACCCAGTACTTC. Amino acid sequence: CASGTGDRGEETQYF.